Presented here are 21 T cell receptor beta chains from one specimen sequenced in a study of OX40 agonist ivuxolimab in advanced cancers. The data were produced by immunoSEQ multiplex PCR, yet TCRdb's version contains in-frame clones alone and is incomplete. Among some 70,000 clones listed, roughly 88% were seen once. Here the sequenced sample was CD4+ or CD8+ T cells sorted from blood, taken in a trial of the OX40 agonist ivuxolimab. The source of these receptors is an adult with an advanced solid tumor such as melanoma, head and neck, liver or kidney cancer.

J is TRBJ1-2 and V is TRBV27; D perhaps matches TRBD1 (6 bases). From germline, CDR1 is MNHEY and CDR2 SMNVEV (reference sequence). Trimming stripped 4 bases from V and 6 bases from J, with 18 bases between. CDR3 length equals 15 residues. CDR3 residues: CASSYQPWGAHGYTF. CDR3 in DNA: TGTGCCAGCAGTTACCAACCCTGGGGGGCCCATGGCTACACCTTC.

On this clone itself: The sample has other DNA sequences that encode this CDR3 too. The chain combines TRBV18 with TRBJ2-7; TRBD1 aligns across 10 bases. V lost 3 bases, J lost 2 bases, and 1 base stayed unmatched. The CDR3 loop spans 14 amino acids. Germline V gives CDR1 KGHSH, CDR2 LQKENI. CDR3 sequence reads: CASSPGQGAYEQYF. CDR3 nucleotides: TGTGCCAGCTCACCCGGACAGGGGGCCTACGAGCAGTACTTC.

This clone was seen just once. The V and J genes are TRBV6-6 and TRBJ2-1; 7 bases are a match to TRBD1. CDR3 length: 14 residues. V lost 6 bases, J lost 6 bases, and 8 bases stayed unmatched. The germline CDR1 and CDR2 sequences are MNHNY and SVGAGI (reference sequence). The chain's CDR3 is CASRRTGQTNEQFF. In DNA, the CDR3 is TGTGCCAGCAGACGGACAGGTCAGACCAATGAGCAGTTCTTC.

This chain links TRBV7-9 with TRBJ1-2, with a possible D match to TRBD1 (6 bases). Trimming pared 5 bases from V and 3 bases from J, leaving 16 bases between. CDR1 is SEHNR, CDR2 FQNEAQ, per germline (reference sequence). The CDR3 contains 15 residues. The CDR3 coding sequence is TGTGCCAGCAGCCCAGGGGCGGCTCTAGACTATGGCTACACCTTC. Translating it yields CASSPGAALDYGYTF.

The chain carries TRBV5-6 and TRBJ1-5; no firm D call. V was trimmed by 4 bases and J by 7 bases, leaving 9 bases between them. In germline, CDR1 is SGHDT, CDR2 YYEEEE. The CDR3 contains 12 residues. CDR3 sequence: CASSRGRQPQHF. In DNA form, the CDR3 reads TGTGCCAGCAGCCGCGGGCGGCAGCCCCAGCATTTT. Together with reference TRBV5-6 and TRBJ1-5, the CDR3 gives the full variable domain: DAGVTQSPTHLIKTRGQQVTLRCSPKSGHDTVSWYQQALGQGPQFIFQYYEEEERQRGNFPDRFSGHQFPNYSSELNVNALLLGDSALYLCASSRGRQPQHFGDGTRLSIL.

Here the CDR3 DNA reads TGTGCCTGGAGTGCCGGGGGAGTTCAGCCCCAGCATTTT. Translated: CAWSAGGVQPQHF. V usage is TRBV30 and J usage is TRBJ1-5, with D possibly matching TRBD1 (5 bases). The V and J ends lost 1 base and 6 bases respectively, with 10 bases between them. Looked up from germline, CDR1 is GTSNPN and CDR2 is SVGIG (reference sequence). This CDR3 has 13 residues. The complete variable domain, with remaining parts taken from reference TRBV30 and TRBJ1-5, reads SQTIHQWPATLVQPVGSPLSLECTVEGTSNPNLYWYRQAAGRGLQLLFYSVGIGQISSEVPQNLSASRPQDRQFILSSKKLLLSDSGFYLCAWSAGGVQPQHFGDGTRLSIL.

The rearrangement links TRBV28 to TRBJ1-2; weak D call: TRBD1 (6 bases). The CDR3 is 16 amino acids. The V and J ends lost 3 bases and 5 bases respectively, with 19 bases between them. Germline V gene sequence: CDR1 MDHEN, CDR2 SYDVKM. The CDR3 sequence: CASSFNSGAERYGYTF. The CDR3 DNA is TGTGCCAGCAGTTTTAACTCAGGGGCGGAGAGGTATGGCTACACCTTC.

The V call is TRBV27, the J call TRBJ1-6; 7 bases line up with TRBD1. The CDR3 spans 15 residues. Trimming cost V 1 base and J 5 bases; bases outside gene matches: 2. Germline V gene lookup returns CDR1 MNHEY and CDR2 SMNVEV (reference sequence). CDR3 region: CASSLFGTDNSPLHF. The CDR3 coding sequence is TGTGCCAGCAGTTTATTCGGGACAGATAATTCACCCCTCCACTTT.

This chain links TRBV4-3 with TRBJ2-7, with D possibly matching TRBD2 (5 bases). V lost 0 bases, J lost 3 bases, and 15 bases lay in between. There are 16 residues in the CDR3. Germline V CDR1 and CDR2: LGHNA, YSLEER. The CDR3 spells CASSQDGRGPYYEQYF. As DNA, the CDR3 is TGCGCCAGCAGCCAAGACGGACGGGGTCCGTACTACGAGCAGTACTTC.

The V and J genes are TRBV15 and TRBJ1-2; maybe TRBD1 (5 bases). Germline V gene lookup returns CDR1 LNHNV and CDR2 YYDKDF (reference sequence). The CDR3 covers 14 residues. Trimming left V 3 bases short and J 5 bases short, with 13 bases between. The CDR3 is CATSSRDGLYGYTF. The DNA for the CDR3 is TGTGCCACCAGCAGCCGGGACGGCCTATATGGCTACACCTTC. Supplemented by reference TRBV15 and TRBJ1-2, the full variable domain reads DAMVIQNPRYQVTQFGKPVTLSCSQTLNHNVMYWYQQKSSQAPKLLFHYYDKDFNNEADTPDNFQSRRPNTSFCFLDIRSPGLGDTAMYLCATSSRDGLYGYTFGSGTRLTVV.

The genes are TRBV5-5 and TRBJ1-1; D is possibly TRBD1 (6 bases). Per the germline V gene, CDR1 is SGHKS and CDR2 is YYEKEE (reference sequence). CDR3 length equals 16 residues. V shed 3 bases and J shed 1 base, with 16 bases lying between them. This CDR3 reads CASSWQGRWRNTEAFF. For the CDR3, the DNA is TGTGCCAGCAGCTGGCAGGGGAGGTGGAGGAACACTGAAGCTTTCTTT.

DNA of the CDR3: TGTGCCAGCAGCTTAAGAGAATATGCTTGGGGACAGGGGTACAATGAGCAGTTCTTC. Translating gives CASSLREYAWGQGYNEQFF. This rearrangement joins TRBV7-3 to TRBJ2-1; 10 bases are a match to TRBD1. The ends lost 1 base at V and 4 bases at J; junction bases unmatched: 13. CDR3 length: 19 amino acids. Germline assignment: CDR1 SGHTA and CDR2 FQGTGA.

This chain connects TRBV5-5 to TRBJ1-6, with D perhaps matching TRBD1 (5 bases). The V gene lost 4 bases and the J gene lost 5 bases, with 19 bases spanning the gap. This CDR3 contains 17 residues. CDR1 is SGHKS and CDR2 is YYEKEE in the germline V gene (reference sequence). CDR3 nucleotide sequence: TGTGCCAGCAGCCCCTACGACAGATTCCAAGATAATTCACCCCTCCACTTT. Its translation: CASSPYDRFQDNSPLHF.

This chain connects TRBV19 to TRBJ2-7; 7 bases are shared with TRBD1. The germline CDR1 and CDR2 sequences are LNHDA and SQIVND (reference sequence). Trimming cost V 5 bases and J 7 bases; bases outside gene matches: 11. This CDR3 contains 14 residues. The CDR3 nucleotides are TGTGCCAGTAGTTTAGGGACAGCGGATTTGGAGCAGTACTTC. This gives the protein CASSLGTADLEQYF.

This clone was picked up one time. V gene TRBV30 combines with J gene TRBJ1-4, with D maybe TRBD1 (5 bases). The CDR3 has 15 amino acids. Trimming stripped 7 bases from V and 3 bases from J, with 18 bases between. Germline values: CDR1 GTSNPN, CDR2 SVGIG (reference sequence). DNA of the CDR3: TGTGCCTCCAGACGGGGGTCTTGGGCTAATGAAAAACTGTTTTTT. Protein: CASRRGSWANEKLFF.

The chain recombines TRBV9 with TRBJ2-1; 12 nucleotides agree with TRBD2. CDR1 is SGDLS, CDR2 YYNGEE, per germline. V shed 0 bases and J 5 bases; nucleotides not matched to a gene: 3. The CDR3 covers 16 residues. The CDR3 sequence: CASSVELAGGNNEQFF. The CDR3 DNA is TGTGCCAGCAGCGTAGAACTAGCGGGGGGTAACAATGAGCAGTTCTTC.

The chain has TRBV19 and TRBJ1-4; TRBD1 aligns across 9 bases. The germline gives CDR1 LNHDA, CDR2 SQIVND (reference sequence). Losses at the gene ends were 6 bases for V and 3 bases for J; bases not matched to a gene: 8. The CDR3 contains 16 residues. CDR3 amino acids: CASSPTGGAANEKLFF. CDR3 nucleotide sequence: TGTGCCAGTAGCCCAACAGGGGGCGCGGCTAATGAAAAACTGTTTTTT. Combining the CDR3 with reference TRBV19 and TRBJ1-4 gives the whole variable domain DGGITQSPKYLFRKEGQNVTLSCEQNLNHDAMYWYRQDPGQGLRLIYYSQIVNDFQKGDIAEGYSVSREKKESFPLTVTSAQKNPTAFYLCASSPTGGAANEKLFFGSGTQLSVL.

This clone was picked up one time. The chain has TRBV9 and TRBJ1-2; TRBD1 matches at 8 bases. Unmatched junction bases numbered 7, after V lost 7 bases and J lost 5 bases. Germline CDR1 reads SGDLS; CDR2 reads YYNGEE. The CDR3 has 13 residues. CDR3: CASEGTGLYGYTF. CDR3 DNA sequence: TGTGCCAGCGAGGGGACAGGCCTATATGGCTACACCTTC. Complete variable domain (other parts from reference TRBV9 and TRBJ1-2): DSGVTQTPKHLITATGQRVTLRCSPRSGDLSVYWYQQSLDQGLQFLIQYYNGEERAKGNILERFSAQQFPDLHSELNLSSLELGDSALYFCASEGTGLYGYTFGSGTRLTVV.

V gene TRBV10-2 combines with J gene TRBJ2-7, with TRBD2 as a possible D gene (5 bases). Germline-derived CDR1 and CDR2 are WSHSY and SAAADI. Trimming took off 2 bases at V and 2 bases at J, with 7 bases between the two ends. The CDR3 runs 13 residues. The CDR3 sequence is CASSEGEPYEQYF. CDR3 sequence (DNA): TGCGCCAGCAGTGAGGGGGAGCCCTACGAGCAGTACTTC.

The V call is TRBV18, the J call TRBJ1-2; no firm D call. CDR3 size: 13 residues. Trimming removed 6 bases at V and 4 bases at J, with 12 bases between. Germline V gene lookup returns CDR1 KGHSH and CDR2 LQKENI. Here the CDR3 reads CASSAGEAYGYTF. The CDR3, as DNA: TGTGCCAGCTCTGCGGGAGAGGCCTATGGCTACACCTTC. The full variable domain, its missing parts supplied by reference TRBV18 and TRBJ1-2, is NAGVMQNPRHLVRRRGQEARLRCSPMKGHSHVYWYRQLPEEGLKFMVYLQKENIIDESGMPKERFSAEFPKEGPSILRIQQVVRGDSAAYFCASSAGEAYGYTFGSGTRLTVV.

CDR3: CSVGGLAVNTGELFF. For the CDR3, the DNA is TGCAGCGTTGGAGGACTAGCGGTGAACACCGGGGAGCTGTTTTTT. The chain joins TRBV29-1 to TRBJ2-2, with 10 positions matching TRBD2. The V segment lost 4 bases and the J segment 1 base; nucleotides outside the gene matches: 3. Looked up from germline, CDR1 is SQVTM and CDR2 is ANQGSEA. CDR3 size: 15 residues.